The rows below give T cell receptor beta chains drawn from one sample of a study of cytomegalovirus exposure and HLA in healthy donors. Assay used: immunoSEQ multiplex PCR; TCRdb lists only in-frame clones, some missing. The sample holds around 180,000 clones; roughly four fifths are singletons and the top ten take approximately 2%. Material for sequencing was PBMCs. The receptors here all came from a woman younger than 35 in good health and CMV-seropositive. Both conserved end residues are trimmed from each CDR3. Fields, in order: J gene, V gene, CDR3 protein.

TRBJ2-3 | TRBV6-4 | ASSARGGDTQY
TRBJ2-5 | TRBV7-2 | ASSRGARETQY
TRBJ1-1 | TRBV5-1 | ASSQGYTEAF
TRBJ2-2 | TRBV29-1 | SVGGTVDTGELF
TRBJ2-5 | TRBV11-2 | ASSLGVYSDQETQY
TRBJ2-7 | TRBV27 | ASSPIQGRNYEQY
TRBJ2-7 | TRBV5-6 | ASSPTTQGYEQY
TRBJ1-2 | TRBV7-9 | ASSPGPYGYT
TRBJ2-7 | TRBV30 | AWSQDSSYEQY
TRBJ1-5 | TRBV25-1 | ATSRGGESQPQH
TRBJ1-6 | TRBV6-4 | ASSEGRDSPLH
TRBJ1-2 | TRBV10-3 | AISESGVFAYGYT
TRBJ2-3 | TRBV29-1 | SVPAGGPRTDTQY
TRBJ2-2 | TRBV5-4 | ASSLDPRSGELF
TRBJ2-3 | TRBV27 | ASNQDGGGLTDTQY
TRBJ2-3 | TRBV29-1 | SVGAGAYTDTQY
TRBJ2-4 | TRBV7-2 | ASSPPNRGAKNIQY
TRBJ2-2 | TRBV4-3 | ASSQAGGEGSGELF
TRBJ2-3 | TRBV7-6 | ASSLVSTGRGIADTQY
TRBJ1-1 | TRBV5-6 | ASSDQGYTEAF
TRBJ2-3 | TRBV9 | ASSVWTGGLTSTDTQY
TRBJ1-5 | TRBV5-1 | ASSLRPRGGNQPQH
TRBJ2-3 | TRBV28 | ASALGPTDTQY
TRBJ2-3 | TRBV5-1 | ASSLELRPTAGTDTQY
TRBJ2-1 | TRBV27 | ASSESTGWSYNEQF
TRBJ1-4 | TRBV10-3 | AISETGANEKLF
TRBJ1-2 | TRBV6-1 | ASSEGGGGYGYT
TRBJ2-5 | TRBV27 | ASSFDSQETQY
TRBJ2-6 | TRBV11-2 | ASSLVGGTGANVLT
TRBJ2-1 | TRBV7-9 | ASSKIWTSFYNEQF
TRBJ1-5 | TRBV6-5 | ASSPDTRNQPQH
TRBJ2-7 | TRBV28 | ASSFPDRPLDEQY
TRBJ1-1 | TRBV29-1 | SAPRSVEAF
TRBJ2-4 | TRBV4-1 | ASSLGQGENIQY
TRBJ2-2 | TRBV12-1 | ASSHSSGITSGNTGELF
TRBJ1-6 | TRBV28 | ASHRRSSYNSPLH
TRBJ1-2 | TRBV6-1 | ASSAIRTGTYGYT
TRBJ1-2 | TRBV25-1 | ASSPPGALLGYT
TRBJ2-1 | TRBV6-5 | ASSYSTSGAEQF
TRBJ1-5 | TRBV18 | ASSPALDGPQH
TRBJ1-2 | TRBV7-3 | ASSLKGGGARGNGYT
TRBJ1-5 | TRBV6-1 | ASSRDSDNQPQH
TRBJ2-7 | TRBV6-6 | ASRHPTGPSYEQY
TRBJ1-1 | TRBV6-1 | ASSEAAGGHTEAF
TRBJ1-3 | TRBV9 | ASSLHYSGNTIY
TRBJ1-1 | TRBV10-1 | ASSESTQGATEAF
TRBJ2-2 | TRBV7-9 | ASIRTDLNTGELF
TRBJ2-3 | TRBV7-3 | ASSLTTRGADTQY
TRBJ2-3 | TRBV4-1 | ASSQGGGTDTQY
TRBJ1-1 | TRBV6-1 | ASSPRRGMNTEAF
TRBJ2-3 | TRBV4-1 | ASSQVAAADTQY
TRBJ2-7 | TRBV28 | ASRRGQTGRSYEQY
TRBJ1-2 | TRBV4-1 | ASSQEPHRGAGYGYT
TRBJ2-5 | TRBV27 | ASSFGGGLGETQY
TRBJ1-6 | TRBV18 | ASSPPTNSPLH
TRBJ2-3 | TRBV27 | ASSLQGGETDTQY
TRBJ1-1 | TRBV19 | ASSFSPTGRRNTEAF